A selection of T cell receptor beta chains follows, all from one sample in a study of CD8+ T cells in alopecia areata. Data came from immunoSEQ multiplex PCR; TCRdb stores just in-frame clones and leaves some out. The repertoire includes 150,000 to 200,000 clones, 50% to 75% of them detected once, and 14% to 15% sits in the top ten. The specimen was CD4+ T cells sorted from blood, collected at week 0. The receptor source for this set is a human donor with alopecia areata. The CDR3 runs from the conserved cysteine through the conserved F or W. A D gene is named only where the DNA matches it firmly. A row's size may be missing; if present it is once, few, many or a size class.

CDR3 protein: CASSPGTSGNSYEQYF
CDR3 DNA: TGTGCCAGCAGTCCCGGGACTAGCGGGAACTCCTACGAGCAGTACTTC
D gene: TRBD2
clone size: .
J gene: TRBJ2-7
V gene: TRBV6-6

CDR3 protein: CASSSHPEGGIYNEQFF
CDR3 DNA: TGTGCCAGCAGTTCCCACCCCGAGGGGGGGATCTACAATGAGCAGTTCTTC
D gene: .
clone size: .
J gene: TRBJ2-1
V gene: TRBV25-1

CDR3 protein: CASSQDRGGGQETQYF
CDR3 DNA: TGCGCCAGCAGCCAAGATCGAGGTGGAGGACAAGAGACCCAGTACTTC
D gene: .
clone size: .
J gene: TRBJ2-5
V gene: TRBV4-1

CDR3 protein: CAWNAGTANEKLFF
CDR3 DNA: TGTGCCTGGAACGCAGGGACGGCTAATGAAAAACTGTTTTTT
D gene: .
clone size: once
J gene: TRBJ1-4
V gene: TRBV30

CDR3 protein: CATSRSGGDTDTQYF
CDR3 DNA: TGTGCCACCAGCCGTAGCGGGGGGGACACAGATACGCAGTATTTT
D gene: TRBD2
clone size: .
J gene: TRBJ2-3
V gene: TRBV15

CDR3 protein: CASSYLTTNEKLFF
CDR3 DNA: TGTGCCAGCAGTTACTTAACAACTAATGAAAAACTGTTTTTT
D gene: .
clone size: .
J gene: TRBJ1-4
V gene: TRBV6-5

CDR3 protein: CASSHTQGERPDEQYF
CDR3 DNA: TGCGCCAGCAGCCATACTCAGGGGGAAAGGCCCGACGAGCAGTACTTC
D gene: TRBD1
clone size: .
J gene: TRBJ2-7
V gene: TRBV4-1

CDR3 protein: CASSPSGGGTDTQYF
CDR3 DNA: TGTGCCAGCAGCCCCTCGGGAGGGGGCACAGATACGCAGTATTTT
D gene: TRBD2
clone size: .
J gene: TRBJ2-3
V gene: TRBV4-2

CDR3 protein: CASSMDRRDQPQHF
CDR3 DNA: TGTGCCAGCTCAATGGACAGAAGGGATCAGCCCCAGCATTTT
D gene: .
clone size: .
J gene: TRBJ1-5
V gene: TRBV18

CDR3 protein: CSVEVGQGYEQYF
CDR3 DNA: TGCAGCGTTGAAGTCGGGCAGGGTTACGAGCAGTACTTC
D gene: .
clone size: .
J gene: TRBJ2-7
V gene: TRBV29-1

CDR3 protein: CSANREVGYTF
CDR3 DNA: TGCAGTGCTAACAGGGAGGTCGGCTACACCTTC
D gene: .
clone size: few
J gene: TRBJ1-2
V gene: TRBV20-1

CDR3 protein: CASSQGPPGNGRFAKNIQYF
CDR3 DNA: TGCGCCAGCAGCCAAGGACCACCGGGGAACGGGCGGTTCGCCAAAAACATTCAGTACTTC
D gene: .
clone size: .
J gene: TRBJ2-4
V gene: TRBV4-1

CDR3 protein: CASSLDLSGNTQYF
CDR3 DNA: TGTGCCAGCAGCTTAGATCTATCGGGGAATACGCAGTATTTT
D gene: .
clone size: .
J gene: TRBJ2-3
V gene: TRBV7-9

CDR3 protein: CASGFRQGAFGELFF
CDR3 DNA: TGTGCTAGTGGTTTTCGGCAGGGGGCTTTTGGGGAGCTGTTTTTT
D gene: TRBD1
clone size: few
J gene: TRBJ2-2
V gene: TRBV12-5

CDR3 protein: CATSRDPGNTEAFF
CDR3 DNA: TGTGCCACCAGCAGAGATCCTGGAAACACTGAAGCTTTCTTT
D gene: .
clone size: .
J gene: TRBJ1-1
V gene: TRBV15

CDR3 protein: CAWSVEGNTEAFF
CDR3 DNA: TGTGCCTGGAGTGTGGAAGGGAACACTGAAGCTTTCTTT
D gene: .
clone size: .
J gene: TRBJ1-1
V gene: TRBV30

CDR3 protein: CASSFAQQGNQPQHF
CDR3 DNA: TGTGCCAGCAGCTTTGCCCAACAGGGGAATCAGCCCCAGCATTTT
D gene: TRBD1
clone size: .
J gene: TRBJ1-5
V gene: TRBV7-2

CDR3 protein: CASSPGLAGGPGLNEQFF
CDR3 DNA: TGTGCCAGCAGCCCGGGACTAGCGGGGGGGCCAGGTTTGAATGAGCAGTTCTTC
D gene: TRBD2
clone size: few
J gene: TRBJ2-1
V gene: TRBV11-2

CDR3 protein: CSSGLAGEYTDTQYF
CDR3 DNA: TGCAGCTCGGGACTAGCGGGGGAGTACACAGATACGCAGTATTTT
D gene: TRBD2
clone size: few
J gene: TRBJ2-3
V gene: TRBV29-1

CDR3 protein: CAISESAGRETQYF
CDR3 DNA: TGTGCCATCAGTGAGTCGGCGGGCCGAGAGACCCAGTACTTC
D gene: .
clone size: .
J gene: TRBJ2-5
V gene: TRBV6-5

CDR3 protein: CASSYGTGSYGYTF
CDR3 DNA: TGTGCCAGCAGTTATGGGACAGGTAGCTATGGCTACACCTTC
D gene: TRBD1
clone size: .
J gene: TRBJ1-2
V gene: TRBV25-1

CDR3 protein: CASSAVTNTGELFF
CDR3 DNA: TGCGCCAGCAGCGCGGTAACGAACACCGGGGAGCTGTTTTTT
D gene: .
clone size: .
J gene: TRBJ2-2
V gene: TRBV5-1

CDR3 protein: CASSRRTGESETQYF
CDR3 DNA: TGTGCCAGCAGCCGTAGGACAGGGGAATCAGAGACCCAGTACTTC
D gene: TRBD1
clone size: .
J gene: TRBJ2-5
V gene: TRBV7-6

CDR3 protein: CASSKGLENTGELFF
CDR3 DNA: TGTGCCAGCAGCAAGGGACTGGAGAACACCGGGGAGCTGTTTTTT
D gene: .
clone size: few
J gene: TRBJ2-2
V gene: TRBV7-6

CDR3 protein: CSVDIVSNEQFF
CDR3 DNA: TGCAGCGTTGATATAGTATCCAATGAGCAGTTCTTC
D gene: .
clone size: .
J gene: TRBJ2-1
V gene: TRBV29-1

CDR3 protein: CASSPRARSGNTIYF
CDR3 DNA: TGTGCCAGCAGCCCGCGGGCGAGATCTGGAAACACCATATATTTT
D gene: .
clone size: .
J gene: TRBJ1-3
V gene: TRBV6-5

CDR3 protein: CASSQDWTGGETQYF
CDR3 DNA: TGCGCCAGCAGCCAAGACTGGACAGGCGGAGAGACCCAGTACTTC
D gene: TRBD1
clone size: .
J gene: TRBJ2-5
V gene: TRBV4-1

CDR3 protein: CASSGRDAGPYEQYF
CDR3 DNA: TGTGCCAGCAGCGGACGGGACGCGGGACCCTACGAGCAGTACTTC
D gene: .
clone size: .
J gene: TRBJ2-7
V gene: TRBV9

CDR3 protein: CSAQDRGLRYQETQYF
CDR3 DNA: TGCAGCGCCCAAGACAGGGGGCTCAGATACCAAGAGACCCAGTACTTC
D gene: TRBD1
clone size: .
J gene: TRBJ2-5
V gene: TRBV29-1

CDR3 protein: CASSQDSGGSYEQYF
CDR3 DNA: TGTGCCAGCAGTCAGGACAGCGGGGGGTCCTACGAGCAGTACTTC
D gene: TRBD2
clone size: .
J gene: TRBJ2-7
V gene: TRBV5-6

CDR3 protein: CASSFAGLVPYEQYF
CDR3 DNA: TGTGCCAGCAGTTTCGCCGGGCTGGTACCCTACGAGCAGTACTTC
D gene: .
clone size: .
J gene: TRBJ2-7
V gene: TRBV27

CDR3 protein: CASSQDNWLLSGELFF
CDR3 DNA: TGTGCCAGCAGCCAAGATAATTGGCTCCTATCCGGGGAGCTGTTTTTT
D gene: .
clone size: few
J gene: TRBJ2-2
V gene: TRBV4-2

CDR3 protein: CASRSGQTYNSPLHF
CDR3 DNA: TGTGCCAGCCGCTCCGGACAGACTTATAATTCACCCCTCCACTTT
D gene: .
clone size: .
J gene: TRBJ1-6
V gene: TRBV27

CDR3 protein: CSVHATDHTGELFF
CDR3 DNA: TGCAGCGTTCACGCGACGGACCACACCGGGGAGCTGTTTTTT
D gene: .
clone size: .
J gene: TRBJ2-2
V gene: TRBV29-1

CDR3 protein: CASSLSSAGTSYEQYF
CDR3 DNA: TGTGCCAGCAGTTTATCGTCGGCGGGCACCTCCTACGAGCAGTACTTC
D gene: .
clone size: .
J gene: TRBJ2-7
V gene: TRBV27

CDR3 protein: CATSLHGAYEQYF
CDR3 DNA: TGTGCCACCAGCCTCCACGGAGCCTACGAGCAGTACTTC
D gene: .
clone size: .
J gene: TRBJ2-7
V gene: TRBV15

CDR3 protein: CASSSRKRDTQYF
CDR3 DNA: TGTGCCAGCAGCTCTAGAAAGCGGGATACGCAGTATTTT
D gene: .
clone size: .
J gene: TRBJ2-3
V gene: TRBV7-8

CDR3 protein: CASSLVGALISGANVLTF
CDR3 DNA: TGTGCCAGCAGCTTAGTCGGGGCTTTGATCTCTGGGGCCAACGTCCTGACTTTC
D gene: .
clone size: many
J gene: TRBJ2-6
V gene: TRBV7-8

CDR3 protein: CASSPPSPGNEQFF
CDR3 DNA: TGTGCCAGCAGCCCTCCCAGCCCTGGGAATGAGCAGTTCTTC
D gene: .
clone size: once
J gene: TRBJ2-1
V gene: TRBV9

CDR3 protein: CSVGHGSYEQYF
CDR3 DNA: TGCAGCGTTGGTCACGGATCCTACGAGCAGTACTTC
D gene: .
clone size: .
J gene: TRBJ2-7
V gene: TRBV29-1

CDR3 protein: CASSTPRGSLNYGYTF
CDR3 DNA: TGTGCCAGCAGCACCCCAAGAGGGTCCCTTAACTATGGCTACACCTTC
D gene: .
clone size: .
J gene: TRBJ1-2
V gene: TRBV11-2

CDR3 protein: CASREDRAGEAFF
CDR3 DNA: TGTGCCAGCAGGGAGGACAGGGCTGGTGAAGCTTTCTTT
D gene: TRBD1
clone size: once
J gene: TRBJ1-1
V gene: TRBV6-6

CDR3 protein: CASSPSGGGGETQYF
CDR3 DNA: TGTGCTAGCAGCCCCAGTGGAGGGGGCGGAGAGACCCAGTACTTC
D gene: .
clone size: few
J gene: TRBJ2-5
V gene: TRBV7-7

CDR3 protein: CASSYARGPYEQYF
CDR3 DNA: TGTGCCAGCAGCTACGCGAGGGGCCCCTACGAGCAGTACTTC
D gene: .
clone size: .
J gene: TRBJ2-7
V gene: TRBV7-2

CDR3 protein: CASSPSTGGMNTEAFF
CDR3 DNA: TGTGCCAGCTCACCCTCGACAGGAGGAATGAACACTGAAGCTTTCTTT
D gene: .
clone size: .
J gene: TRBJ1-1
V gene: TRBV18

CDR3 protein: CASSLSRDLNTEAFF
CDR3 DNA: TGTGCCAGCAGCTTATCGAGAGATCTGAACACTGAAGCTTTCTTT
D gene: .
clone size: .
J gene: TRBJ1-1
V gene: TRBV7-3

CDR3 protein: CASSQGQDYGYTF
CDR3 DNA: TGTGCCAGCTCCCAGGGACAGGACTATGGCTACACCTTC
D gene: TRBD1
clone size: .
J gene: TRBJ1-2
V gene: TRBV18

CDR3 protein: CASSWNGQVNTEAFF
CDR3 DNA: TGTGCCAGCAGCTGGAATGGGCAGGTGAACACTGAAGCTTTCTTT
D gene: .
clone size: .
J gene: TRBJ1-1
V gene: TRBV5-5

CDR3 protein: CASMGEQYF
CDR3 DNA: TGCGCCAGCATGGGGGAGCAGTACTTC
D gene: .
clone size: .
J gene: TRBJ2-7
V gene: TRBV5-1

CDR3 protein: CASSPPGQGPYEQYF
CDR3 DNA: TGTGCCAGCTCACCACCGGGACAGGGACCCTACGAGCAGTACTTC
D gene: TRBD1
clone size: .
J gene: TRBJ2-7
V gene: TRBV18

CDR3 protein: CAWSATSSNQPQHF
CDR3 DNA: TGTGCCTGGAGTGCCACAAGTAGCAATCAGCCCCAGCATTTT
D gene: .
clone size: .
J gene: TRBJ1-5
V gene: TRBV30

CDR3 protein: CASSHREGYGYTF
CDR3 DNA: TGTGCCAGCAGCCATAGGGAGGGCTATGGCTACACCTTC
D gene: .
clone size: .
J gene: TRBJ1-2
V gene: TRBV7-2

CDR3 protein: CASSPTGTGLYGYTF
CDR3 DNA: TGTGCCAGTAGTCCAACCGGGACAGGGCTATATGGCTACACCTTC
D gene: TRBD1
clone size: few
J gene: TRBJ1-2
V gene: TRBV19

CDR3 protein: CSVGTSGPISSYNEQFF
CDR3 DNA: TGCAGCGTAGGGACTAGCGGGCCTATTAGCTCCTACAATGAGCAGTTCTTC
D gene: TRBD2
clone size: .
J gene: TRBJ2-1
V gene: TRBV29-1

CDR3 protein: CASSEWDNPITGELFF
CDR3 DNA: TGTGCCAGCAGTGAGTGGGACAACCCTATTACCGGGGAGCTGTTTTTT
D gene: .
clone size: .
J gene: TRBJ2-2
V gene: TRBV25-1

CDR3 protein: CASSPETGLNQPQHF
CDR3 DNA: TGTGCCAGCTCACCTGAGACAGGGTTGAATCAGCCCCAGCATTTT
D gene: TRBD1
clone size: few
J gene: TRBJ1-5
V gene: TRBV18

CDR3 protein: CASSEAAQGAGEQYF
CDR3 DNA: TGTGCCAGCAGTGAAGCTGCACAGGGGGCCGGTGAGCAGTACTTC
D gene: TRBD1
clone size: .
J gene: TRBJ2-7
V gene: TRBV6-1

CDR3 protein: CASSYSASSVDTQYF
CDR3 DNA: TGTGCCAGCAGTTACTCGGCTAGCAGTGTTGATACGCAGTATTTT
D gene: .
clone size: .
J gene: TRBJ2-3
V gene: TRBV6-5

CDR3 protein: CAWQWTANTGELFF
CDR3 DNA: TGTGCCTGGCAATGGACAGCTAACACCGGGGAGCTGTTTTTT
D gene: .
clone size: .
J gene: TRBJ2-2
V gene: TRBV30

CDR3 protein: CSAQESGEKLFF
CDR3 DNA: TGCAGCGCCCAAGAGTCCGGAGAAAAACTGTTTTTT
D gene: .
clone size: .
J gene: TRBJ1-4
V gene: TRBV29-1